A single sample is the source of the 28 T cell receptor beta chains below, sequenced in a study of metastatic and nonmetastatic thyroid tumors. Until they underwent thyroid surgery, no patient had received any treatment. TCRdb reassembled clones from the PCR reads with MiXCR. The data contain around 65,000 clones, 14% of them seen just once; the ten biggest clones take up over 6.5%. Sample: blood. The source of these receptors is a male donor with papillary thyroid cancer or a benign thyroid nodule (not recorded which). Some clones in this sample may be carry-over from other donors' samples.

This clone was detected many times. The chain couples TRBV11-2 to TRBJ1-2, with 9 bases aligning to TRBD1. J lost 5 bases, V lost 3 bases, and 13 bases had no gene match. The CDR3 runs 17 residues. Germline V gives CDR1 SGHAT, CDR2 FQNNGV. The CDR3 sequence is CASSLETGGLSYYGYTF. CDR3 bases: TGTGCCAGCAGCTTGGAAACAGGGGGCCTTTCATATTATGGCTACACCTTC.

A remark on this clone: A much larger clone differs by one base, so this may be a read error. The CDR3 carries no conserved terminal phenylalanine or tryptophan, so it likely arises from a read error. It is unclear where the CDR3 begins or ends on the DNA, so no DNA is shown, and the CDR3 is as TCRdb lists it. The rearrangement links TRBV7-6 to TRBJ2-1. CDR1 SGHVS and CDR2 FNYEAQ come from the germline V gene. The CDR3 spans 11 amino acids, including both terminal residues. Here the CDR3 reads CASSLLVLAVL.

The chain joins TRBV12-3 or TRBV12-4 to TRBJ2-1; D tentatively reads TRBD1 or TRBD2 (6 bases each). The CDR3 runs to 14 residues. Deletions cut 1 base from V and 4 bases from J, with 8 bases between. The CDR3 reads CASSLGGAYNEQFF. CDR3 in DNA: TGTGCCAGCAGTTTAGGGGGGGCTTACAATGAGCAGTTCTTC.

This clone was seen at least ten times. The chain carries TRBV18 and TRBJ1-2, with D possibly matching TRBD1 (5 bases). V lost 6 bases, J lost 1 base, and 12 bases lay in between. Germline CDR1 KGHSH, CDR2 LQKENI. This CDR3 contains 14 residues. Here the CDR3 DNA reads TGTGCCAGCTCCCGGGACCAAATTAACTATGGCTACACCTTC. Protein: CASSRDQINYGYTF.

There are many counts of this clone. This sequence joins TRBV10-3 and TRBJ1-2; TRBD1 matches 8 bases. The CDR3 extends over 15 amino acids. V dropped 7 bases and J dropped 1; count of bases not matched to a gene: 8. The germline V gene encodes CDR1 ENHRY and CDR2 SYGVKD. CDR3 coding DNA: TGTGCCATCACCCAGACAGGGGAGGTTAACTATGGCTACACCTTC. Protein: CAITQTGEVNYGYTF.

In its sample, this clone was seen a few times. The chain is built from TRBV6-1 and TRBJ2-7; D not certain. The CDR3 covers 14 residues. The V end lost 3 bases, the J end lost 2 bases, and 11 bases lay between the germline ends. Per the germline V gene, CDR1 is MNHNS and CDR2 is SASEGT. CDR3 amino acids: CASSEGFDTYEQYV. For the CDR3, the DNA is TGTGCCAGCAGTGAGGGGTTTGATACCTACGAGCAGTACGTC.

Concerning this clone itself: A much larger clonotype is one base distant, so this may be a read error. The chain recombines TRBV7-8 with TRBJ2-2; D is unclear. CDR1 SGHVS and CDR2 FQNEAQ come from the germline V gene. Trimming pared 7 bases from V and 8 bases from J, leaving 17 bases between. The CDR3 has 14 residues. The CDR3 spells CASMVGRVLGELFF. CDR3 DNA sequence: TGTGCCAGCATGGTGGGAAGGGTATTGGGGGAGCTGTTTTTT.

In the case of this clone: A read error may explain this, as a much larger clone is one base away. The gene calls are TRBV29-1 and TRBJ1-1, with 11 bases fitting TRBD1. In germline, CDR1 is SQVTM, CDR2 ANQGSEA. The CDR3 runs 11 residues. The CDR3 DNA reads as TGCACCGGACAGGGGGCTGGTGAAGCTTTCTTT. Its protein is CTGQGAGEAFF.

This clone has a handful of counts. This sequence joins TRBV2 and TRBJ2-2, with 8 nucleotides matching TRBD1. The germline CDR1 and CDR2 sequences are SNHLY and FYNNEI. V trimming: 5 bases; J trimming: 4 bases; junction bases outside the gene matches: 6. The CDR3 is 15 residues long. CDR3 bases: TGTGCCAGCAGTAGGACAGGGAGGAGCACCGGGGAGCTGTTTTTT. Its protein is CASSRTGRSTGELFF.

This clone was seen many times. The chain uses TRBV6-1 and TRBJ1-2; 7 nucleotides line up with TRBD1. This CDR3 region has 13 residues. The junction had 12 bases not matched to a gene; V was cut back by 7 bases and J by 10 bases. Germline V gives CDR1 MNHNS, CDR2 SASEGT. Here the CDR3 DNA reads TGTGCCAGCATAGGGGGCGCGCGGGTCCACTACACCTTC. Its translation: CASIGGARVHYTF.

Ten or more counts support this clone. This chain links TRBV7-3 with TRBJ2-2; TRBD1 agrees at 9 bases. There are 15 residues in the CDR3. CDR1 is SGHTA and CDR2 is FQGTGA in the germline V gene. The J segment lost 4 bases and the V segment lost 5 bases, leaving 5 bases of the junction unmatched. CDR3 nucleotides: TGTGCCAGCAGCCCTCTACAGGGGGCCACCGGGGAGCTGTTTTTT. It codes for CASSPLQGATGELFF.

Worth noting for this clone: Germline is not matched at one junction end, which may reflect a read error. This sequence joins TRBV20-1 and TRBJ2-7, with 10 bases that match TRBD2. Germline loops: CDR1 DFQATT, CDR2 SNEGSKA (reference sequence). The CDR3 has 16 amino acids. CDR3 sequence (DNA): TGCAGTGCTAGAGGCGGGACTAGCGTCCTTTCCTACGAGCATTACTTC. This translates into CSARGGTSVLSYEHYF.

This clone was detected many times. As DNA, the CDR3 is TGTGCCAGCGTCTTTTGGAGGGGGGGAAGGGACACCGGGGAGCTGTTTTTT. Protein product: CASVFWRGGRDTGELFF. J is TRBJ2-2 and V is TRBV12-3 or TRBV12-4, with D tentatively TRBD2 (7 bases). Trimming shortened V by 8 bases and J by 3 bases, and 22 bases separated the two germline ends. This CDR3 has 17 amino acids.

The chain employs TRBV7-6 and TRBJ2-7, with D possibly TRBD2 on 6 matching bases. The CDR3 is 15 residues long. The ends were cut back, 1 base at V and 3 bases at J, with 13 bases in the middle. Germline-derived CDR1 and CDR2 are SGHVS and FNYEAQ. For the CDR3, the DNA is TGTGCCAGCAGCTTAGGGCCGGGAGCGGTCTACGAGCAGTACGTC. It is translated as CASSLGPGAVYEQYV.

This clone showed up many times. The rearrangement links TRBV6-5 to TRBJ2-1; TRBD2 matches at 7 bases. In germline, CDR1 is MNHEY, CDR2 SVGAGI. The trim removed 2 bases at V and 6 bases at J, leaving 7 bases unmatched. This CDR3 contains 15 residues. The CDR3 spells CASSYGAGASNEQFF. For the CDR3, the DNA is TGTGCCAGCAGTTACGGGGCGGGAGCGAGCAATGAGCAGTTCTTC.

This clone showed up just a few times. One end of the junction does not line up with germline, which may come from a read error. The chain uses TRBV6-1 and TRBJ2-2, with D possibly TRBD1 on 6 matching bases. Germline V CDR1 and CDR2: MNHNS, SASEGT. The CDR3 sequence is 16 residues long. The CDR3 bases are TGTGACAGCCTAGGGCGAGACAGGCTGTACACAGGGGAGCTGTTTTTT. Its protein product is CDSLGRDRLYTGELFF.

This clone was seen ten or more times. The chain couples TRBV25-1 to TRBJ2-7; 7 bases are shared with TRBD1. The CDR3 runs 13 residues. V shed 3 bases and J 4 bases; nucleotides not matched to a gene: 3. The germline V gene has CDR1 MGHDK and CDR2 SYGVNS. As DNA, the CDR3 is TGTGCCAGCAGTGAGGACAGGAGGTACGAGCAGTACTTC. It specifies CASSEDRRYEQYF.

This clone was found many times. This chain joins TRBV5-1 and TRBJ2-2, with D unresolved. The CDR3 contains 14 residues. Trimming shortened V by 4 bases and J by 3 bases, and 10 bases separated the two germline ends. Per germline, CDR1 SGHRS and CDR2 YFSETQ. The CDR3 DNA is TGCGCCAGCAGCAACGGCGTGGACACCGGGGAGCTGTTTTTT. Amino acids: CASSNGVDTGELFF.

This clone was seen at least ten times. The J gene is TRBJ2-7, the V gene TRBV11-3; D gene ambiguous. The CDR3 is 16 residues long. Germline V CDR1 and CDR2: SGHNT, YENEEA. V gave up 0 bases and J gave up 6 bases, with 18 bases separating them. The CDR3 here is CASSLDSGPKLAEQYF. The CDR3 nucleotides are TGTGCCAGCAGCTTAGATTCTGGTCCGAAACTCGCCGAGCAGTACTTC.

The CDR3 reads CASSRDPGGPGVSGNTIYF. The CDR3 DNA reads as TGTGCCAGCAGTCGGGACCCGGGGGGGCCGGGGGTCTCTGGAAACACCATATATTTT. The chain couples TRBV6-2 or TRBV6-3 to TRBJ1-3, with a possible D match to TRBD1 (6 bases). The germline V gene encodes CDR1 MNHEY and CDR2 SVGEGT. V lost 5 bases and J lost 0, with 23 bases in between. The CDR3 extends over 19 amino acids.

This clone was seen at least ten times. The junction does not match germline at one end; this may be a read error. The chain recombines TRBV7-7 with TRBJ2-2, with D possibly matching TRBD1 (6 bases). Germline V CDR1 and CDR2: SSHAT, FNYEAQ (reference sequence). This CDR3 spans 16 amino acids. CDR3 protein: CASSLEGGHNTGELFF. CDR3 bases: TGTGCTAGCAGTCTAGAAGGGGGACATAACACCGGGGAGCTGTTTTTT.

This clone appeared a single time. CDR3 coding DNA: TGTGCCTGGGTCGGACCAGGGGGTAATTCACCCCTCCACTTT. Protein: CAWVGPGGNSPLHF. The chain combines TRBV30 with TRBJ1-6; TRBD1 matches 7 bases. After removal of 5 bases from V and 6 bases from J, the junction contained 7 bases not matched to a gene. The CDR3 loop spans 14 amino acids. CDR1 GTSNPN and CDR2 SVGIG come from the germline V gene (reference sequence).

Concerning this clone itself: A much larger clone lies a single base off, so this may be a read error. The chain uses TRBV28 and TRBJ2-2, with TRBD2 identical over 8 bases. Germline values: CDR1 MDHEN, CDR2 SYDVKM. CDR3 length: 19 amino acids. Losses at the gene ends were 7 bases for V and 1 base for J; bases not matched to a gene: 17. CDR3 in amino acids: CASTRRAKLADKNTGELFF. In nucleotides, the CDR3 is TGTGCCAGCACCCGGAGGGCCAAACTAGCGGACAAGAACACCGGGGAGCTGTTTTTT.

This clone was observed many times. The same CDR3 arises from other DNA sequences in this sample as well. This rearrangement joins TRBV29-1 to TRBJ2-5, with TRBD2 matching over 11 bases. Germline CDR1 and CDR2: SQVTM and ANQGSEA. The V segment lost 6 bases and the J segment 2 bases; nucleotides outside the gene matches: 8. The CDR3 is 15 residues long. This CDR3 reads CSVGPGLAEQETQYF. In DNA form, the CDR3 reads TGCAGCGTGGGGCCGGGACTAGCGGAACAAGAGACCCAGTACTTC. The variable domain in full, completed from reference TRBV29-1 and TRBJ2-5, reads SAVISQKPSRDICQRGTSLTIQCQVDSQVTMMFWYRQQPGQSLTLIATANQGSEATYESGFVIDKFPISRPNLTFSTLTVSNMSPEDSSIYLCSVGPGLAEQETQYFGPGTRLLVL.

This clone was observed at least ten times. The rearrangement joins TRBV4-2 to TRBJ2-3, with 8 bases lining up with TRBD2. Per the germline V gene, CDR1 is LGHNA and CDR2 is YNFKEQ. The CDR3 covers 17 residues. V lost 1 base, J lost 5 bases, and 11 bases stayed unmatched. CDR3 nucleotides: TGTGCCAGCAGCCAAGGCCGAGCGGGAGTATCGAAAGATACGCAGTATTTT. Its protein is CASSQGRAGVSKDTQYF.

This clone came up many times. The chain is built from TRBV2 and TRBJ1-4, with 8 bases that match TRBD1. The CDR3 consists of 14 residues. Germline CDR1 reads SNHLY; CDR2 reads FYNNEI. Trimming removed 5 bases from V and 8 bases from J; junction bases left unmatched: 7. The CDR3 nucleotides are TGTGCCAGCAGTTCCGGGACAGGAGGGGAAAAACTGTTTTTT. This codes for CASSSGTGGEKLFF.

Ten or more counts support this clone. The chain is built from TRBV4-3 and TRBJ2-1; 11 nucleotides line up with TRBD2. Germline V CDR1 and CDR2: LGHNA, YSLEER. This CDR3 comprises 16 residues. J was trimmed by 9 bases and V by 4 bases; bases with no gene match: 11. For the CDR3, the DNA is TGCGCCAGCAGCCGAACACTAGCGGGAGAATCCGGTGAGCAGTTCTTC. Translating it yields CASSRTLAGESGEQFF.

Many counts were recorded for this clone. CDR3 bases: TGTGCCAGCAGTTACCTCGGGACAGGGAACTATGGCTACACCTTC. Translating gives CASSYLGTGNYGYTF. The genes are TRBV6-5 and TRBJ1-2; 9 positions agree with TRBD1. This CDR3 has 15 residues. Germline V gene data show CDR1 as MNHEY and CDR2 as SVGAGI. V shed 2 bases and J 2 bases; nucleotides not matched to a gene: 3.